Below, 18 T cell receptor beta chains from the same sample are listed, as sequenced in a study of identical twins. TCRdb recomputed calls from the 5' RACE reads with MiXCR, one row per CDR3 protein. Among about 570,000 distinct CDR3 sequences listed, 9.5% to 10% were seen once. These same data were also listed under a study on yellow fever vaccine responses in identical twins.

Sequencing was done on a sample of PBMCs. Receptors were obtained from a woman aged 18-35 years in good health.

This clonotype showed up many times. The chain combines TRBV20-1 with TRBJ2-1; 9 bases fit TRBD1. Germline assignment: CDR1 DFQATT and CDR2 SNEGSKA (reference sequence). The CDR3 contains 15 residues. V shed 5 bases and J 4 bases; nucleotides not matched to a gene: 9. In DNA form, the CDR3 reads TGCAGTGCTTTTAGAGCCGGGACAGGGTACAATGAGCAGTTCTTC. Protein product: CSAFRAGTGYNEQFF.

This clonotype was observed a few times. This chain links TRBV19 with TRBJ1-5; TRBD1 matches 7 bases. Germline CDR1 is LNHDA and CDR2 is SQIVND (reference sequence). J was trimmed by 4 bases and V by 5 bases; bases with no gene match: 8. The CDR3 consists of 15 residues. CDR3 in amino acids: CASSGRQGKNQPQHF. The CDR3 bases are TGTGCCAGTAGTGGAAGACAGGGAAAGAATCAGCCCCAGCATTTT.

This clonotype was counted a few times. The gene calls are TRBV12-3 or TRBV12-4 and TRBJ2-1; D remains unclear. The V and J ends lost 6 bases and 10 bases respectively, with 10 bases between them. CDR3 length: 11 residues. The DNA of the CDR3 is TGTGCCAGCAGCATTGGGTGGGAGCAGTTCTTC. Protein sequence: CASSIGWEQFF.

The rearrangement joins TRBV7-9 to TRBJ1-1; no reliable D call. The CDR3 has 14 residues. V lost 1 base, J lost 0 bases, and 6 bases lay in between. Per germline, CDR1 SEHNR and CDR2 FQNEAQ (reference sequence). The CDR3 DNA follows: TGTGCCAGCAGCTTAGGGGCAATGAACACTGAAGCTTTCTTT. Translating it yields CASSLGAMNTEAFF. Filled out from reference TRBV7-9 and TRBJ1-1, the complete variable domain reads DTGVSQNPRHKITKRGQNVTFRCDPISEHNRLYWYRQTLGQGPEFLTYFQNEAQLEKSRLLSDRFSAERPKGSFSTLEIQRTEQGDSAMYLCASSLGAMNTEAFFGQGTRLTVV.

Written as DNA, the CDR3 is TGTGCCAGCAGCCCTAACCGTCCCGGTAATCAGCCCCAGCATTTT. Its protein product is CASSPNRPGNQPQHF. The chain joins TRBV7-8 to TRBJ1-5; the D is unclear. Germline CDR1 and CDR2: SGHVS and FQNEAQ. The CDR3 contains 15 residues. V was clipped by 5 bases and J by 4 bases, with 15 bases between them.

This clonotype has ten or more counts. The chain combines TRBV20-1 with TRBJ2-5; 10 bases are shared with TRBD1. Germline values: CDR1 DFQATT, CDR2 SNEGSKA (reference sequence). Trimming took 2 bases from V and 1 from J; bases not matched to a gene: 4. CDR3 length: 15 residues. The CDR3 loop is CSARLGTGVQETQYF. The CDR3 coding sequence is TGCAGTGCTAGATTGGGGACAGGGGTCCAAGAGACCCAGTACTTC.

This chain uses TRBV19 with TRBJ2-3, with 10 positions matching TRBD1. J gave up 3 bases and V 4 bases, and 4 bases lay outside the gene matches. The CDR3 runs to 15 residues. Germline values: CDR1 LNHDA, CDR2 SQIVND (reference sequence). CDR3 amino acids: CASSKRTGGTDTQYF. In DNA form, the CDR3 reads TGTGCCAGTAGTAAGCGGACAGGGGGAACAGATACGCAGTATTTT.

This clonotype was seen more than once but under ten times. This chain uses TRBV20-1 with TRBJ1-5, with 8 bases aligning to TRBD1. The CDR3 covers 13 residues. After removal of 0 bases from V and 6 bases from J, the junction contained 1 base not matched to a gene. Germline lookup yields CDR1 DFQATT and CDR2 SNEGSKA (reference sequence). CDR3 sequence reads: CSARDRGLQPQHF. DNA for the CDR3: TGCAGTGCTAGAGACAGGGGGCTTCAGCCCCAGCATTTT.

The table lists this clonotype with a few counts. The chain joins TRBV2 to TRBJ2-1, with D uncertain. The V gene lost 3 bases and the J gene lost 5 bases, with 5 bases spanning the gap. The CDR3 runs to 12 residues. CDR1 and CDR2 from the germline V gene are SNHLY and FYNNEI. CDR3 DNA sequence: TGTGCCAGCAGTGACATGAACAATGAGCAGTTCTTC. Its protein is CASSDMNNEQFF.

This clonotype was picked up many times. The chain links TRBV11-1 to TRBJ2-7; a possible D gene is TRBD1 (6 bases). V dropped 6 bases and J dropped 3 bases, with 15 bases sitting between them. CDR1 SGHAT and CDR2 FQDESV come from the germline V gene (reference sequence). The CDR3 length is 14 residues. The CDR3 here is CASSKIQGFYEQYF. As DNA, the CDR3 is TGTGCCAGCAGTAAGATACAGGGCTTCTACGAGCAGTACTTC.

This clonotype was seen only a few times. The V call is TRBV5-1, the J call TRBJ2-1; TRBD1 agrees at 7 bases. V dropped 5 bases and J dropped 5; count of bases not matched to a gene: 13. This CDR3 is built from 16 residues. Germline values: CDR1 SGHRS, CDR2 YFSETQ. In DNA, the CDR3 is TGCGCCAGCAGGGCCAGGGGGAGTTCGGCGAACAATGAGCAGTTCTTC. Its translation is CASRARGSSANNEQFF. The full variable domain, completed using reference TRBV5-1 and TRBJ2-1, is KAGVTQTPRYLIKTRGQQVTLSCSPISGHRSVSWYQQTPGQGLQFLFEYFSETQRNKGNFPGRFSGRQFSNSRSEMNVSTLELGDSALYLCASRARGSSANNEQFFGPGTRLTVL.

The chain has TRBV29-1 and TRBJ2-2, with no clear D. Trimming removed 4 bases from V and 0 bases from J, with 12 bases in between. The germline V gene has CDR1 SQVTM and CDR2 ANQGSEA. CDR3 length: 15 residues. CDR3 protein: CSVVGPGSNTGELFF. DNA of the CDR3: TGCAGCGTTGTGGGTCCAGGTTCGAACACCGGGGAGCTGTTTTTT.

CDR3 sequence (DNA): TGTGCCAGCAGTTTATCGGCTGGGACAGGGGCCGTCCTCACAGATACGCAGTATTTT. Residues: CASSLSAGTGAVLTDTQYF. The gene calls are TRBV27 and TRBJ2-3; 10 positions agree with TRBD1. The CDR3 spans 19 residues. In germline, CDR1 is MNHEY, CDR2 SMNVEV (reference sequence). With V trimmed by 0 bases and J by 2 bases, 11 bases remained unmatched.

This chain links TRBV5-1 with TRBJ2-5, with D tentatively TRBD2 (5 bases). The germline gives CDR1 SGHRS, CDR2 YFSETQ. The CDR3 is 13 residues long. V dropped 6 bases and J dropped 5 bases, with 14 bases sitting between them. Written as DNA, the CDR3 is TGCGCCAGCACGGACTCGATCGCTGAGACCCAGTACTTC. This codes for CASTDSIAETQYF. Full variable domain (remainder filled in from reference TRBV5-1 and TRBJ2-5): KAGVTQTPRYLIKTRGQQVTLSCSPISGHRSVSWYQQTPGQGLQFLFEYFSETQRNKGNFPGRFSGRQFSNSRSEMNVSTLELGDSALYLCASTDSIAETQYFGPGTRLLVL.

This clonotype was seen a handful of times. The chain combines TRBV4-3 with TRBJ2-1; D call uncertain. CDR3 length equals 18 residues. The ends were cut back, 0 bases at V and 2 bases at J, with 17 bases in the middle. Germline loops: CDR1 LGHNA, CDR2 YSLEER. The DNA for the CDR3 is TGCGCCAGCAGCCAAGAAGCACTCCTACCTTCCACCTACAATGAGCAGTTCTTC. This sequence encodes CASSQEALLPSTYNEQFF.

This clonotype was seen a handful of times. The J gene is TRBJ2-5, the V gene TRBV5-1; possibly TRBD1 for D (7 bases). Germline V gene lookup returns CDR1 SGHRS and CDR2 YFSETQ. The V end was cut by 3 bases, the J end by 5 bases, with 14 bases between. The CDR3 is 14 amino acids. CDR3 DNA sequence: TGCGCCAGCAGCTCCCGGGACAGCGGGGAGACCCAGTACTTC. It codes for CASSSRDSGETQYF.

A few counts support this clonotype. The rearrangement links TRBV6-5 to TRBJ2-5; 8 bases agree with TRBD2. Germline CDR1 reads MNHEY; CDR2 reads SVGAGI. The CDR3 is made up of 14 amino acids. The V gene end was trimmed by 2 bases and the J gene end by 5 bases; junction bases not matched to a gene: 4. CDR3 nucleotide sequence: TGTGCCAGCAGTTACGTTCGGGGGGGGGAGACCCAGTACTTC. This sequence encodes CASSYVRGGETQYF.

CDR3 loop: CSARDNRIGYF. CDR3 in DNA: TGCAGTGCTAGAGATAACAGGATAGGGTATTTT. This sequence joins TRBV20-1 and TRBJ2-3; weak D call: TRBD1 (5 bases). The CDR3 runs to 11 residues. V gave up 0 bases and J gave up 14 bases, with 12 bases separating them. Germline assignment: CDR1 DFQATT and CDR2 SNEGSKA (reference sequence).